This T cell receptor (beta chain) is drawn from a study of shared clonotypes between healthy human individuals. The assay was immunoSEQ multiplex PCR, and TCRdb's table has in-frame clones only and misses some. The table has over 850,000 clones, around 82% seen once; the top ten hold approximately 0.52%. The receptor was isolated from a man aged 18 to 30 in good health. Some clones in this sample may be carry-over from other donors' samples. Material: memory CD4+ T cells from PBMCs. Subset defined: CD45RA-negative fraction.

CDR3 sequence reads: CASRPAGGGYGYTF. The CDR3 DNA is TGTGCCAGCAGGCCCGCAGGGGGCGGCTATGGCTACACCTTC. This chain joins TRBV6-1 and TRBJ1-2; 8 bases match TRBD1. Germline V CDR1 and CDR2: MNHNS, SASEGT. CDR3 length: 14 amino acids. V was pared by 6 bases and J by 4 bases, with 7 bases of the junction left unmatched.